This record covers a single TCR beta chain. The junction shows a germline mismatch at one end, possibly a read error. The germline V gene encodes CDR1 MNHGY and CDR2 SAAAGT. The CDR3 has 14 residues. TCRdb keeps only in-frame clones here, not all; method: immunoSEQ multiplex PCR. The sample lists 10,000 to 15,000 clones, approximately 94% occurring once. The data are from a study of graft-versus-host responses after intestinal transplantation. Sequenced material: PBMCs, taken about 37 months after intestinal transplantation. The genes are TRBV6-8 and TRBJ2-1; D remains unclear. The sequence derives from a human patient who received an intestinal transplant, so some T cells may come from the graft donor. The CDR3 reads CTSSYSDPPNEQFF. The CDR3 nucleotides read TGTACCAGCAGTTACTCGGACCCACCCAATGAGCAGTTCTTC.